The 30 T cell receptor beta chains listed next were all sequenced from one sample in a study of blood T cell repertoires in COVID-19. Assay: immunoSEQ multiplex PCR; the TCRdb copy retains only in-frame clones and omits some. The data contain roughly 350,000 clones, around 86% of them singletons. The source material was peripheral blood. These receptors were taken from a woman between 50 and 59 years old with COVID-19, enrolled during active disease.

This clone was seen a single time. The chain links TRBV6-5 to TRBJ1-6; no reliable D call. The length of the CDR3 is 14 residues. The germline CDR1 and CDR2 sequences are MNHEY and SVGAGI. The V and J ends lost 8 bases and 5 bases respectively, with 13 bases between them. CDR3 region: CASASGPHNSPLHF. The CDR3 nucleotides are TGTGCCAGCGCCTCCGGTCCTCATAATTCACCCCTCCACTTT.

This clone was picked up one time. The rearrangement joins TRBV15 to TRBJ2-1, with TRBD2 identical over 8 bases. The CDR3 loop spans 16 amino acids. Germline lookup yields CDR1 LNHNV and CDR2 YYDKDF (reference sequence). The V gene end was trimmed by 5 bases and the J gene end by 2 bases; junction bases not matched to a gene: 8. CDR3 sequence reads: CATSAETGGPYNEQFF. CDR3 coding DNA: TGTGCCACCAGCGCAGAAACGGGGGGGCCCTACAATGAGCAGTTCTTC.

The chain joins TRBV7-9 to TRBJ2-2, with 8 bases matching TRBD2. Germline V lookup: CDR1 SEHNR, CDR2 FQNEAQ (reference sequence). With 0 bases clipped from V and 4 bases from J, the junction kept 4 bases outside the gene matches. The CDR3 length is 16 residues. The CDR3 here is CASSLAVGRVTGELFF. CDR3 bases: TGTGCCAGCAGCTTAGCGGTCGGGAGGGTCACCGGGGAGCTGTTTTTT.

The chain links TRBV4-1 to TRBJ1-5, with 7 bases matching TRBD1. This CDR3 has 15 amino acids. CDR1 is MGHRA and CDR2 is YSYEKL in the germline V gene. J gave up 5 bases and V 0 bases, and 4 bases lay outside the gene matches. The CDR3 coding sequence is TGCGCCAGCAGCCAAGATGACAGGGCCTATCAGCCCCAGCATTTT. Protein product: CASSQDDRAYQPQHF.

This clone was recorded only once. The gene calls are TRBV19 and TRBJ2-7; TRBD2 is a possible D gene (6 bases). The germline V and J ends were trimmed by 4 bases and 2 bases, with 12 bases remaining between them. The CDR3 sequence is 14 residues long. Germline V gives CDR1 LNHDA, CDR2 SQIVND (reference sequence). CDR3 region: CASSRSEGTYEQYF. The CDR3 coding sequence is TGTGCCAGTAGTAGGTCGGAGGGAACCTACGAGCAGTACTTC.

This clone was found a few times. The rearrangement joins TRBV19 to TRBJ1-6; 8 bases agree with TRBD1. The CDR3 is made up of 16 amino acids. The germline CDR1 and CDR2 sequences are LNHDA and SQIVND (reference sequence). With 4 bases clipped from V and 4 bases from J, the junction kept 6 bases outside the gene matches. The CDR3 DNA reads TGTGCCAGTAGTAGCCGACAGGGGAGATATAATTCACCCCTCCACTTT. This sequence encodes CASSSRQGRYNSPLHF.

The rearrangement joins TRBV30 to TRBJ2-1, with TRBD1 matching 7 bases. Germline CDR1 GTSNPN, CDR2 SVGIG (reference sequence). The CDR3 has 14 residues. The ends lost 1 base at V and 4 bases at J; junction bases unmatched: 4. The CDR3 DNA reads TGTGCCTGGAGTGCGGGACAGATTTACAATGAGCAGTTCTTC. Protein sequence: CAWSAGQIYNEQFF.

This clone was seen a single time. The V and J genes are TRBV7-9 and TRBJ2-4; D may be TRBD2 (6 bases). The CDR3 runs to 14 residues. Trimming took 1 base from V and 8 from J, leaving 12 bases between them. The germline V gene has CDR1 SEHNR and CDR2 FQNEAQ (reference sequence). The CDR3, as DNA: TGTGCCAGCAGCTTAGGCCCGACGGGGGACATTCAGTACTTC. Translating it yields CASSLGPTGDIQYF.

The chain carries TRBV7-9 and TRBJ2-2; 8 bases match TRBD2. Germline CDR1 and CDR2: SEHNR and FQNEAQ (reference sequence). V lost 5 bases, J lost 4 bases, and 12 bases stayed unmatched. The CDR3 is 17 residues long. Here the CDR3 DNA reads TGTGCCAGCAGCGTAAGACGAGCGGGAGAGGGCACCGGGGAGCTGTTTTTT. Translation gives CASSVRRAGEGTGELFF.

Here the CDR3 reads CASRLADGEETQYF. The CDR3 nucleotides read TGTGCCAGCAGACTAGCGGATGGCGAGGAGACCCAGTACTTC. J is TRBJ2-5 and V is TRBV4-2; 8 bases match TRBD2. CDR1 LGHNA and CDR2 YNFKEQ come from the germline V gene. The length of the CDR3 is 14 residues. The junction had 8 bases not matched to a gene; V was cut back by 6 bases and J by 5 bases.

The J gene is TRBJ1-3, the V gene TRBV15; 12 bases are a match to TRBD1. Germline CDR1 reads LNHNV; CDR2 reads YYDKDF (reference sequence). This CDR3 has 19 residues. Losses at the gene ends were 2 bases for V and 0 bases for J; bases not matched to a gene: 8. The CDR3, as DNA: TGTGCCACCAGCAGAAGGGGACAGGGGGCGATCCACTCTGGAAACACCATATATTTT. Translation: CATSRRGQGAIHSGNTIYF.

The chain combines TRBV9 with TRBJ1-3; no clear D gene. V dropped 0 bases and J dropped 0 bases, with 4 bases sitting between them. Germline assignment: CDR1 SGDLS and CDR2 YYNGEE. This CDR3 region has 14 residues. CDR3 bases: TGTGCCAGCAGCGTAGGCAGCTCTGGAAACACCATATATTTT. Protein: CASSVGSSGNTIYF.

This clone was found a few times. The V and J genes are TRBV5-5 and TRBJ2-7; 8 bases fit TRBD1. The ends lost 0 bases at V and 6 bases at J; junction bases unmatched: 8. Germline CDR1 and CDR2: SGHKS and YYEKEE (reference sequence). The CDR3 is made up of 15 amino acids. Here the CDR3 reads CASSLDGQGRAEQYF. DNA for the CDR3: TGTGCCAGCAGCTTGGATGGACAGGGTAGGGCCGAGCAGTACTTC.

On this clone itself: One end of the junction does not line up with germline, which may come from a read error. The identical CDR3 is also encoded by other nucleotide sequences in the sample. The chain uses TRBV29-1 and TRBJ2-7; 9 positions match TRBD2. The CDR3 covers 14 residues. Germline-derived CDR1 and CDR2 are SQVTM and ANQGSEA. CDR3 residues: CSVRNSGSAYEQYF. In DNA form, the CDR3 reads TGCAGCGTCAGAAATAGCGGGAGTGCCTACGAGCAGTACTTT.

V gene TRBV29-1 combines with J gene TRBJ2-3; maybe TRBD1 (5 bases). This CDR3 is built from 17 residues. Germline CDR1 is SQVTM and CDR2 is ANQGSEA. Trimming pared 1 base from V and 3 bases from J, leaving 20 bases between. The chain's CDR3 is CSVEGGSVWGSTDTQYF. The CDR3 DNA reads TGCAGCGTTGAAGGTGGTTCAGTATGGGGCTCAACAGATACGCAGTATTTT.

At least ten counts were recorded for this clone. The chain joins TRBV19 to TRBJ2-3; TRBD2 aligns across 11 bases. CDR1 and CDR2 from the germline V gene are LNHDA and SQIVND (reference sequence). CDR3 length: 16 amino acids. Losses at the gene ends were 6 bases for V and 5 bases for J; bases not matched to a gene: 10. The CDR3 loop reads CASRGILAGALDTQYF. DNA of the CDR3: TGTGCCAGTAGAGGGATACTAGCGGGAGCGCTAGATACGCAGTATTTT.

The chain uses TRBV7-9 and TRBJ2-7; 15 bases are a match to TRBD2. This CDR3 is built from 19 residues. Unmatched junction bases numbered 12, after V lost 6 bases and J lost 0 bases. The V gene's germline CDR1 is SEHNR and CDR2 FQNEAQ (reference sequence). The CDR3 DNA sequence: TGTGCCAGCAGTTCTGGGACAGGGACTAGCGGGAGGAGCTCCTACGAGCAGTACTTC. As protein: CASSSGTGTSGRSSYEQYF.

The V and J genes are TRBV5-3 and TRBJ1-5, with D possibly being TRBD1 (5 bases). TRBV5-3 counts as an open reading frame of uncertain function. The CDR3 loop spans 18 amino acids. Deletions cut 0 bases from V and 5 bases from J, with 21 bases between. The CDR3 DNA sequence: TGTGCCAGAAGCTTGGTACACACAGGAGTGGGTTTCCATCAGCCCCAGCATTTT. It is translated as CARSLVHTGVGFHQPQHF.

The gene calls are TRBV18 and TRBJ1-1, with 8 positions matching TRBD1. This CDR3 spans 16 amino acids. Germline V gene sequence: CDR1 KGHSH, CDR2 LQKENI. The junction had 14 bases not matched to a gene; V was cut back by 6 bases and J by 5 bases. The chain's CDR3 is CASSPMDRAFGTEAFF. The CDR3 DNA sequence: TGTGCCAGCTCTCCGATGGACAGGGCTTTTGGGACTGAAGCTTTCTTT.

The gene calls are TRBV23-1 and TRBJ1-2; TRBD1 aligns across 7 bases. TRBV23-1 is annotated as an ORF whose role is uncertain. There are 14 residues in the CDR3. V lost 2 bases, J lost 4 bases, and 4 bases stayed unmatched. CDR3 coding DNA: TGCGCCAGCAGTCAACCGGGACAGAGCTATGGCTACACCTTC. It encodes CASSQPGQSYGYTF.

The chain joins TRBV15 to TRBJ1-5, with D unclear. Germline values: CDR1 LNHNV, CDR2 YYDKDF (reference sequence). This CDR3 region has 12 residues. The germline V and J ends were trimmed by 0 bases and 7 bases, with 4 bases remaining between them. The DNA of the CDR3 is TGTGCCACCAGCAGAGATAAACAGCCCCAGCATTTT. It encodes CATSRDKQPQHF.

This chain connects TRBV3-1 (or the pseudogene TRBV3-2) to TRBJ1-2; D is ambiguous. From germline, CDR1 is LGHDT and CDR2 YNNKEL (reference sequence). This CDR3 has 14 residues. V lost 3 bases, J lost 1 base, and 9 bases lay in between. Here the CDR3 DNA reads TGTGCCAGCAGCCAGTACACCCTTAACTATGGCTACACCTTC. Its protein product is CASSQYTLNYGYTF.

V gene TRBV10-1 combines with J gene TRBJ1-1, with 11 bases aligning to TRBD1. Germline V gene sequence: CDR1 WNHNN, CDR2 SYGVQD (reference sequence). The junction had 1 base not matched to a gene; V was cut back by 4 bases and J by 0 bases. CDR3 size: 15 residues. In nucleotides, the CDR3 is TGCGCCAGCAGTGGGACAGGGGGCTTGAACACTGAAGCTTTCTTT. Its translation is CASSGTGGLNTEAFF.

The rearrangement links TRBV28 to TRBJ1-5, with D possibly TRBD1 on 5 matching bases. CDR3 length equals 20 residues. Germline CDR1 and CDR2: MDHEN and SYDVKM. V dropped 3 bases and J dropped 0 bases, with 24 bases sitting between them. The CDR3 spells CASSFPPWQGVGYSNQPQHF. The CDR3 DNA is TGTGCCAGCAGTTTCCCTCCCTGGCAGGGCGTGGGGTATAGCAATCAGCCCCAGCATTTT. The variable domain in full, with the rest retrieved from reference TRBV28 and TRBJ1-5, is DVKVTQSSRYLVKRTGEKVFLECVQDMDHENMFWYRQDPGLGLRLIYFSYDVKMKEKGDIPEGYSVSREKKERFSLILESASTNQTSMYLCASSFPPWQGVGYSNQPQHFGDGTRLSIL.

The chain links TRBV9 to TRBJ2-2; 7 bases match TRBD2. This CDR3 is built from 15 residues. V shed 4 bases and J 4 bases; nucleotides not matched to a gene: 7. Germline values: CDR1 SGDLS, CDR2 YYNGEE. The CDR3 spells CASSWRLAGTGELFF. In DNA, the CDR3 is TGTGCCAGCAGCTGGAGACTAGCAGGCACCGGGGAGCTGTTTTTT.

V and J are TRBV5-6 and TRBJ2-1; the match to TRBD1 covers 7 bases. J lost 5 bases, V lost 2 bases, and 7 bases had no gene match. There are 15 residues in the CDR3. The germline V gene has CDR1 SGHDT and CDR2 YYEEEE. Written as DNA, the CDR3 is TGTGCCAGCAGCTTCCTAGGGGGCATCGACAATGAGCAGTTCTTC. It yields the protein CASSFLGGIDNEQFF.

Only a few counts were recorded for this clone. The genes are TRBV11-3 and TRBJ1-6; 10 bases fit TRBD1. Per the germline V gene, CDR1 is SGHNT and CDR2 is YENEEA. The CDR3 is 15 amino acids. The V gene end was trimmed by 3 bases and the J gene end by 10 bases; junction bases not matched to a gene: 6. CDR3 DNA: TGTGCCAGCAGCTTGGGGACAGGGGCACGATCACCCCTCCACTTT. Translating it yields CASSLGTGARSPLHF.

This clone was detected only once. This chain connects TRBV12-3 or TRBV12-4 to TRBJ2-1, with TRBD2 matching over 7 bases. V shed 6 bases, J shed 9 bases, and the junction held 5 bases outside the gene matches. CDR3 size: 12 residues. This CDR3 is CASRGGRTEQFF. For the CDR3, the DNA is TGTGCCAGCAGGGGCGGGAGAACTGAGCAGTTCTTC.

As regards this clone: The same CDR3 arises from other DNA sequences in this sample as well. V gene TRBV7-9 combines with J gene TRBJ2-2; 7 bases match TRBD1. The V segment lost 5 bases and the J segment 4 bases; nucleotides outside the gene matches: 4. The CDR3 runs 14 residues. Germline-derived CDR1 and CDR2 are SEHNR and FQNEAQ (reference sequence). CDR3 region: CASSRAGGTGELFF. CDR3 nucleotides: TGTGCCAGCAGCCGCGCAGGGGGCACCGGGGAGCTGTTTTTT.

This chain connects TRBV7-2 to TRBJ2-7, with 11 bases identical to TRBD2. The CDR3 loop spans 16 amino acids. V was pared by 1 base and J by 7 bases, with 9 bases of the junction left unmatched. The germline V gene encodes CDR1 SGHTA and CDR2 FQGNSA. As DNA, the CDR3 is TGTGCCAGCAGCTTAGGACTAGCGGGACCTCAGGGAGAGCAGTACTTC. This gives the protein CASSLGLAGPQGEQYF. Complete variable domain (other parts from reference TRBV7-2 and TRBJ2-7): GAGVSQSPSNKVTEKGKDVELRCDPISGHTALYWYRQSLGQGLEFLIYFQGNSAPDKSGLPSDRFSAERTGGSVSTLTIQRTQQEDSAVYLCASSLGLAGPQGEQYFGPGTRLTVT.